The rows below give T cell receptor beta chains drawn from one sample of a study of cytomegalovirus exposure and HLA in healthy donors. Sequencing used immunoSEQ multiplex PCR; TCRdb keeps in-frame clones, though not all of them. The data contain under 150,000 clones, around four fifths of them seen just once; the ten biggest clones take up 1.5%. Sequences were obtained from PBMCs. The source is a man between 35 and 55 years old in good health and CMV-seronegative. The CDR3 runs from the conserved cysteine through the conserved F or W. The D gene is left open where the match is weak. Size is stated for part of the rows, as once, few or many counts, or as a class when the clone is expanded.

V	size	D	J	CDR3	DNA
TRBV4-1	NA	NA	TRBJ2-1	CASSQDRVPYNEQFF	TGCGCCAGCAGCCAAGATCGAGTACCCTACAATGAGCAGTTCTTC
TRBV7-2	once	NA	TRBJ2-2	CASSPTMGNTGELFF	TGTGCCAGCAGCCCGACTATGGGGAACACCGGGGAGCTGTTTTTT
TRBV7-3	few	NA	TRBJ2-3	CASSFGVNTDTQYF	TGTGCCAGCAGCTTTGGAGTAAACACAGATACGCAGTATTTT
TRBV5-1	NA	TRBD2	TRBJ2-5	CASSLWGGETQYF	TGCGCCAGCAGCTTGTGGGGGGGAGAGACCCAGTACTTC
TRBV7-6	NA	TRBD1	TRBJ1-2	CASSLEGGPGPHYGYTF	TGTGCCAGCAGCTTAGAAGGGGGCCCGGGACCGCACTATGGCTACACCTTC
TRBV4-2	NA	TRBD1	TRBJ2-7	CASSARDRASYEQYF	TGTGCCAGCAGCGCCCGGGACAGGGCCTCCTACGAGCAGTACTTC
TRBV6-4	NA	TRBD2	TRBJ2-2	CASSSGRDTGELFF	TGTGCCAGCAGTAGCGGGAGGGACACCGGGGAGCTGTTTTTT
TRBV7-9	NA	NA	TRBJ2-1	CASSYRQVAYNEQFF	TGTGCCAGCAGCTACCGACAGGTGGCCTACAATGAGCAGTTCTTC
TRBV27	NA	NA	TRBJ2-7	CASSFGGAPYEQYF	TGTGCCAGCAGTTTTGGCGGGGCACCCTACGAGCAGTACTTC
TRBV6-5	NA	TRBD2	TRBJ2-1	CASSLSGGGPNEQFF	TGTGCCAGCAGTCTGAGCGGGGGAGGTCCCAATGAGCAGTTCTTC
TRBV7-2	NA	TRBD1	TRBJ2-7	CASSFTGGPVSYEQYF	TGTGCCAGCAGCTTTACAGGGGGCCCTGTTTCCTACGAGCAGTACTTC
TRBV5-1	few	TRBD1	TRBJ2-7	CASSSSPGTGIYEQYF	TGCGCCAGCAGCTCCTCGCCCGGGACAGGGATCTACGAGCAGTACTTC
TRBV11-2	NA	NA	TRBJ2-3	CASSLQGTDTQYF	TGTGCCAGCAGCTTGCAGGGCACAGATACGCAGTATTTT
TRBV27	NA	NA	TRBJ2-7	CASSLQGLSYEQYF	TGTGCCAGCAGTTTGCAGGGGCTCTCCTACGAGCAGTACTTC
TRBV5-4	NA	NA	TRBJ2-1	CASSEWNEQFF	TGTGCCAGCAGCGAGTGGAATGAGCAGTTCTTC
TRBV11-2	NA	TRBD2	TRBJ2-1	CASSLSGREIGNEQFF	TGTGCCAGCAGCTTAAGTGGGCGGGAGATTGGCAATGAGCAGTTCTTC
TRBV4-3	NA	TRBD2	TRBJ2-7	CASSPGLAALLGEQYF	TGCGCCAGCAGCCCGGGACTAGCGGCCCTCCTCGGCGAGCAGTACTTC
TRBV18	NA	NA	TRBJ2-5	CASSPSGLETQYF	TGTGCCAGCTCACCATCAGGCTTAGAGACCCAGTACTTC
TRBV2	NA	TRBD1	TRBJ1-3	CASSGGTGSGNTIYF	TGTGCCAGCAGCGGGGGGACAGGGTCTGGAAACACCATATATTTT
TRBV7-3	NA	NA	TRBJ2-2	CASSTTGLEGGELFF	TGTGCCAGCAGCACAACCGGACTGGAAGGCGGGGAGCTGTTTTTT
TRBV7-8	NA	TRBD1	TRBJ2-1	CASSLAGQGYNEQFF	TGTGCCAGCAGCTTAGCGGGACAGGGATACAATGAGCAGTTCTTC
TRBV27	NA	TRBD1	TRBJ2-7	CASSLSGQGAFEQYF	TGTGCCAGCAGTTTATCGGGGCAGGGGGCGTTCGAGCAGTACTTC
TRBV7-2	NA	NA	TRBJ1-2	CASSLAAGNNYGYTF	TGTGCCAGCAGCTTAGCGGCAGGGAACAACTATGGCTACACCTTC
TRBV12-2	few	NA	TRBJ1-3	CASRQFSGNTIYF	TGTGCAAGTCGCCAATTCTCTGGAAACACCATATATTTT
TRBV7-9	NA	NA	TRBJ2-7	CASSPSTGMLSYEQYF	TGTGCCAGCAGCCCTTCTACAGGGATGTTGTCCTACGAGCAGTACTTC
TRBV7-2	once	NA	TRBJ1-5	CASSTLGPNQPQHF	TGTGCCAGCAGTACACTGGGGCCGAATCAGCCCCAGCATTTT
TRBV7-6	NA	NA	TRBJ2-7	CASSSGFNEQYF	TGTGCCAGCAGCTCCGGGTTCAATGAGCAGTACTTC
TRBV6-1	NA	NA	TRBJ2-2	CASSARADTYTGELFF	TGTGCCAGCAGTGCTCGTGCGGACACGTACACCGGGGAGCTGTTTTTT
TRBV28	NA	NA	TRBJ2-7	CASSPGVTYEQYF	TGTGCCAGCAGCCCAGGGGTTACCTACGAGCAGTACTTC
TRBV7-9	NA	TRBD1	TRBJ1-2	CASSKNPGQYYGYTF	TGTGCCAGCAGTAAGAACCCGGGACAGTACTATGGCTACACCTTC
TRBV28	once	TRBD1	TRBJ2-2	CAGSGGTGELFF	TGCGCTGGTTCAGGGGGCACCGGGGAGCTGTTTTTT
TRBV29-1	NA	NA	TRBJ1-2	CSIRTDYGYTF	TGCAGCATCAGGACAGACTATGGCTACACCTTC